Each of the 2 T cell receptor beta chains below was sequenced from the same sample in a study of cytomegalovirus exposure and HLA in healthy donors. PCR involved 60 Vbeta and 13 Jbeta primers. This table comes from immunoSEQ multiplex PCR, and its TCRdb copy is limited to in-frame clones, with some not included. Counted here are tens of thousands of clones, around 91% occurring once; the ten biggest clones make up 12%. The sequencing sample was made of PBMCs. The receptors were gathered from a woman between 25 and 40 years old in good health and CMV-seropositive.

The chain combines TRBV14 with TRBJ2-5, with a tentative D call TRBD2 (6 bases). CDR3 length equals 16 residues. The V end lost 1 base, the J end lost 1 base, and 13 bases lay between the germline ends. Germline V lookup: CDR1 SGHDN, CDR2 FVKESK. This CDR3 is CASSQALRDCQETQYF. The CDR3 nucleotides read TGTGCCAGCAGCCAAGCCCTCCGGGACTGCCAAGAGACCCAGTACTTC.

The V gene is TRBV19, the J gene TRBJ2-3; TRBD2 aligns across 8 bases. V shed 6 bases and J 0 bases; nucleotides not matched to a gene: 8. Germline CDR1 and CDR2: LNHDA and SQIVND (reference sequence). This CDR3 has 16 residues. The CDR3 DNA reads as TGTGCCAGTAGCGCTAGAGCGGGGGTTAGCACAGATACGCAGTATTTT. Amino acids: CASSARAGVSTDTQYF. Full variable domain (remainder filled in from reference TRBV19 and TRBJ2-3): DGGITQSPKYLFRKEGQNVTLSCEQNLNHDAMYWYRQDPGQGLRLIYYSQIVNDFQKGDIAEGYSVSREKKESFPLTVTSAQKNPTAFYLCASSARAGVSTDTQYFGPGTRLTVL.